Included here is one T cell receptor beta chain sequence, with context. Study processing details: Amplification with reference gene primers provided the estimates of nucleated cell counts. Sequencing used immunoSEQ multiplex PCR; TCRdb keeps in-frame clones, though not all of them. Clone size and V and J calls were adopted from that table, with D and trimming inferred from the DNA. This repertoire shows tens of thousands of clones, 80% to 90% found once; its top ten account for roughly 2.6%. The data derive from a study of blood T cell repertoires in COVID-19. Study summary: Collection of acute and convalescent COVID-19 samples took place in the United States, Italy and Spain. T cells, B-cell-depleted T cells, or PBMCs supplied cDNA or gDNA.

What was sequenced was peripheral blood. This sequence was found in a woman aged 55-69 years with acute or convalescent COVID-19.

For the CDR3, the DNA is TGTGCCAGCTCACTAAGCACCGGACTAGCGGGGGACGAGACCCAGTACTTC. Amino acid sequence: CASSLSTGLAGDETQYF. The rearrangement uses TRBV18 and TRBJ2-5, with 13 nucleotides matching TRBD2. Germline V gene lookup returns CDR1 KGHSH and CDR2 LQKENI. CDR3 size: 17 residues. V shed 4 bases, J shed 5 bases, and the junction held 10 bases outside the gene matches.